This T cell receptor (beta chain) originates from a study of blood T cell repertoires in COVID-19 (dated by TCRdb to between 2020 and 2021). For the study in its entirety: Samples from collaborators originated in the United States, Italy and Spain and spanned both the acute and convalescent phases of COVID-19. The prospective study material was composed of cDNA or gDNA derived from T cells, B-cell-depleted T cells, or PBMCs. Deeply sampled blood TCRbeta repertoires from subjects exposed to, actively infected with, or recovered from COVID-19 were included in the dataset. The repertoires were released in a freely available public database intended as a resource for research on the immune response to SARS-CoV-2. Samples came from the ongoing ImmuneRACE study (first 160 participants) plus 1,254 subjects from 6 global collaborators. The sample metadata nearly always contained a de-identified subject ID, COVID-19 status, age in years and sex. HLA class I and class II types, where available, came from metadata supplied by the sample provider rather than from assay-based typing.

The CDR3 has 14 amino acids, counting the end cysteine and phenylalanine. Only the CDR3 part of the read is kept: 42 bases, read in frame from the first base. After removal of 6 bases from V and 3 bases from J, the junction retains 4 bases not matched to a gene. For CDR1 and CDR2, the germline V gene (reference sequence) lists MNHEY and SMNVEV. Broad study findings and their caveats: Clinical and demographic metadata were provided uncurated, with the amount varying by source and participant.

Participants in the prospective study were aged 18 to 89 years, lived in 24 United States geographic areas, and enrolled through a virtual design. In the prospective study, cohorts were assigned on the basis of participant-reported clinical history obtained from a screening survey and a study questionnaire. In the prospective study, whole blood, serum and a nasopharyngeal or oropharyngeal swab were collected from each participant by mobile phlebotomists. Additional blood draws and questionnaires over an approximately two-month period could optionally be provided by prospective study participants. Before DNA extraction, blood samples from the prospective study were shipped at room temperature or frozen. TCRbeta CDR3 regions were amplified from genomic DNA using the immunoSEQ Assay, a bias-controlled multiplex PCR. In the authors' own workflow: The number of nucleated cells in each sample was estimated from the amplification of reference gene primers within the assay. Sequence reads were collapsed and filtered to measure the absolute abundance of every unique TCRbeta CDR3 rearrangement. For each sample, productive Simpson clonality was calculated as the square root of Simpson's diversity index across productive rearrangements. Drawn from immuneACCESS, this table holds only the in-frame rearrangements with V and J called that TCRdb kept. Clones are partly lost; checked studies trace under half to an unresolved V gene and leave the rest unexplained. The DNA gave D and trimming, while V, J and clone size come from that table. The sample table shows 60,000 to 80,000 clones, and roughly 80% are seen once. The top ten constitute approximately 4% of the sample.

In regard to this clone: Its antigen is not yet known. No base qualities exist here, and no much larger clone lies one base off it.

The material sequenced was PBMCs or T cells enriched from blood (not recorded which). This clonotype was sampled from a woman aged 40 to 49 with acute COVID-19. Here the chain combines TRBV27 and TRBJ2-2; 7 middle bases align to TRBD1. In nucleotides, the sequence is TGTGCCAGCAGGCTGGGACAGTACACCGGGGAGCTGTTTTTT. It specifies CASRLGQYTGELFF.